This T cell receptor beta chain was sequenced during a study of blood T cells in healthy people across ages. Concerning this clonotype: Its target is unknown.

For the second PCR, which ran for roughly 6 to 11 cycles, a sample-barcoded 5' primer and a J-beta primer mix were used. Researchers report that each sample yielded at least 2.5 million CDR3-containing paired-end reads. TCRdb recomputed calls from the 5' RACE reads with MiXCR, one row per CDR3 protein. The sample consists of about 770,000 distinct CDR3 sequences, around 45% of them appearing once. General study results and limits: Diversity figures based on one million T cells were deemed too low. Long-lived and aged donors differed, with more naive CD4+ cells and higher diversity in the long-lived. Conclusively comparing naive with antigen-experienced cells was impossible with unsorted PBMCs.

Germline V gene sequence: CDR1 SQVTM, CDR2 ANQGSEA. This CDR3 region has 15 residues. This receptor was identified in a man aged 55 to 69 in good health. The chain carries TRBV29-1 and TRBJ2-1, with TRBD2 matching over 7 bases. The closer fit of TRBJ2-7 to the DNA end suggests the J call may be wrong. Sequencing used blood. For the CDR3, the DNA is TGCAGCGTTGAAGAGGGGGGGTGGTCCTACAATGAGCAGTACTTC. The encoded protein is CSVEEGGWSYNEQYF.